One sample yielded the 27 T cell receptor beta chains listed below, sequenced in a study of cytomegalovirus exposure and HLA in healthy donors. The PCR had 60 Vbeta and 13 Jbeta primers. Assay: immunoSEQ multiplex PCR; the TCRdb copy retains only in-frame clones and omits some. The repertoire holds some 87,000 clones, with 65% to 85% as singletons. The sequenced material came from PBMCs. The receptors derive from a man aged 25 to 45 in good health and CMV-seronegative.

CDR3 nucleotide sequence: TGTGCCAGCAGCTTAATGGGCACGGGGGGTACAGGAAACACCATATATTTT. Protein: CASSLMGTGGTGNTIYF. This chain joins TRBV7-2 and TRBJ1-3; a possible D gene is TRBD1 (5 bases). The CDR3 has 17 amino acids. CDR1 and CDR2 (germline): SGHTA, FQGNSA. V gave up 2 bases and J gave up 4 bases, with 18 bases separating them.

This clone was picked up one time. The chain combines TRBV5-4 with TRBJ1-1, with D maybe TRBD1 (5 bases). The CDR3 has 16 residues. Between the trimmed V and J ends, which lost 0 bases and 0 bases, there was a span of 12 bases. Germline CDR1 is SGHNT and CDR2 is YYREEE (reference sequence). The CDR3 protein is CASSLEIGGMNTEAFF. DNA for the CDR3: TGTGCCAGCAGCTTGGAGATTGGGGGGATGAACACTGAAGCTTTCTTT.

V usage is TRBV5-1 and J usage is TRBJ1-5; the match to TRBD1 covers 8 bases. Germline V CDR1 and CDR2: SGHRS, YFSETQ. CDR3 length: 16 residues. With 1 base clipped from V and 2 bases from J, the junction kept 5 bases outside the gene matches. CDR3 nucleotides: TGCGCCAGCAGCTTGTCTGGACAGGGAGGCAATCAGCCCCAGCATTTT. Protein sequence: CASSLSGQGGNQPQHF.

The CDR3 loop is CASSLDRGVYQPQHF. For the CDR3, the DNA is TGTGCCAGCAGTCTTGACAGGGGAGTATATCAGCCCCAGCATTTT. The V call is TRBV7-2, the J call TRBJ1-5; 8 bases fit TRBD1. The germline V gene encodes CDR1 SGHTA and CDR2 FQGNSA. CDR3 length: 15 residues. V gave up 6 bases and J gave up 5 bases; unmatched junction bases: 9.

This rearrangement joins TRBV5-1 to TRBJ2-7; 9 bases match TRBD1. Germline V lookup: CDR1 SGHRS, CDR2 YFSETQ. Losses at the gene ends were 4 bases for V and 8 bases for J; bases not matched to a gene: 4. The CDR3 is 12 amino acids. The DNA of the CDR3 is TGCGCCAGCAGCGAAGGGACAGGGCAGCAGTACTTC. This gives the protein CASSEGTGQQYF.

The chain links TRBV6-1 to TRBJ2-5; D is undetermined. The DNA end is a closer match to TRBJ2-7, so the J assignment may be wrong. The CDR3 has 15 amino acids. CDR1 is MNHNS and CDR2 is SASEGT in the germline V gene. The CDR3 bases are TGTGCCAGCAGTGAAGCTTCCCTACCCTCCTACGAGCAGTACTTC. This encodes CASSEASLPSYEQYF.

The V and J genes are TRBV6-5 and TRBJ1-3; 9 nucleotides agree with TRBD1. V lost 8 bases to trimming and J lost 2 bases; unmatched junction nucleotides: 1. This CDR3 is built from 13 residues. Germline V gene data show CDR1 as MNHEY and CDR2 as SVGAGI. The CDR3 loop reads CASRDRAGNTIYF. CDR3 coding DNA: TGTGCCAGCCGGGACAGGGCTGGAAACACCATATATTTT.

This chain joins TRBV7-9 and TRBJ2-4, with D maybe TRBD2 (6 bases). Germline V lookup: CDR1 SEHNR, CDR2 FQNEAQ (reference sequence). Between the trimmed V and J ends, which lost 1 base and 13 bases, there was a span of 14 bases. The CDR3 is 13 amino acids. CDR3 bases: TGTGCCAGCAGCTTAGATGACCGGACTATCCAGTACTTC. Encoded protein: CASSLDDRTIQYF.

V is TRBV5-1 and J is TRBJ1-5; 10 positions match TRBD1. Germline V gene sequence: CDR1 SGHRS, CDR2 YFSETQ. V was clipped by 4 bases and J by 6 bases; unmatched bases: 7. The CDR3 has 15 residues. CDR3: CASSLSGQGTQPQHF. The CDR3 DNA reads TGCGCCAGCAGCCTGTCGGGACAGGGGACTCAGCCCCAGCATTTT.

This chain links TRBV28 with TRBJ2-1; TRBD2 aligns across 7 bases. The CDR3 loop spans 12 amino acids. Germline CDR1 is MDHEN and CDR2 is SYDVKM. The V segment lost 1 base and the J segment 9 bases; nucleotides outside the gene matches: 0. The CDR3 spells CASSLLAGEQFF. For the CDR3, the DNA is TGTGCCAGCAGTTTATTAGCGGGTGAGCAGTTCTTC.

V is TRBV9 and J is TRBJ1-2, with a possible D match to TRBD1 (5 bases). Trimming pared 4 bases from V and 4 bases from J, leaving 11 bases between. The CDR3 extends over 13 amino acids. Germline assignment: CDR1 SGDLS and CDR2 YYNGEE. The CDR3 sequence: CASSSGLPYGYTF. The DNA for the CDR3 is TGTGCCAGCAGCTCGGGACTGCCCTATGGCTACACCTTC.

This chain connects TRBV7-6 to TRBJ2-3; 7 bases map to TRBD1. The CDR3 has 16 residues. The germline V gene encodes CDR1 SGHVS and CDR2 FNYEAQ. J was trimmed by 3 bases and V by 4 bases; bases with no gene match: 10. The CDR3 bases are TGTGCCAGCAGCTCACCGACAGGGTCTGCGACAGATACGCAGTATTTT. Amino acids: CASSSPTGSATDTQYF.

The chain has TRBV4-2 and TRBJ1-4; TRBD1 might be the D (5 bases). The V and J ends lost 3 bases and 8 bases respectively, with 13 bases between them. The CDR3 totals 14 residues. Germline CDR1 and CDR2: LGHNA and YNFKEQ. CDR3 in amino acids: CASSHAGNGEKLFF. CDR3 nucleotide sequence: TGTGCCAGCAGCCACGCAGGGAACGGCGAAAAACTGTTTTTT.

This clone was seen just once. The V and J genes are TRBV9 and TRBJ2-7; 10 bases fit TRBD2. Trimming at V came to 4 bases and at J to 0 bases, leaving 4 bases not matched to a gene. CDR3 length: 15 amino acids. Germline CDR1 reads SGDLS; CDR2 reads YYNGEE. CDR3: CASSSSGGDSYEQYF. CDR3 coding DNA: TGTGCCAGCAGCTCTAGCGGGGGCGACTCCTACGAGCAGTACTTC. Supplemented by reference TRBV9 and TRBJ2-7, the full variable domain reads DSGVTQTPKHLITATGQRVTLRCSPRSGDLSVYWYQQSLDQGLQFLIQYYNGEERAKGNILERFSAQQFPDLHSELNLSSLELGDSALYFCASSSSGGDSYEQYFGPGTRLTVT.

This clone was seen a single time. V is TRBV5-1 and J is TRBJ2-5; 7 positions agree with TRBD1. Germline trimming cut 2 bases from V and 2 bases from J; bases unmatched to any gene: 3. Germline V lookup: CDR1 SGHRS, CDR2 YFSETQ. CDR3 length equals 14 residues. The DNA for the CDR3 is TGCGCCAGCAGCTTAACAGGGGATCAAGAGACCCAGTACTTC. Translated: CASSLTGDQETQYF. The full variable domain, completed using reference TRBV5-1 and TRBJ2-5, is KAGVTQTPRYLIKTRGQQVTLSCSPISGHRSVSWYQQTPGQGLQFLFEYFSETQRNKGNFPGRFSGRQFSNSRSEMNVSTLELGDSALYLCASSLTGDQETQYFGPGTRLLVL.

The table lists this clone with a count of one. V is TRBV9 and J is TRBJ1-1; a possible D gene is TRBD1 (5 bases). CDR3 length equals 14 residues. Germline CDR1 SGDLS, CDR2 YYNGEE. Trimming left V 2 bases short and J 1 base short, with 9 bases between. Here the CDR3 DNA reads TGTGCCAGCAGCGTGGGGCGGGAGAACACTGAAGCTTTCTTT. It is translated as CASSVGRENTEAFF.

The rearrangement links TRBV5-4 to TRBJ2-2, with TRBD1 identical over 7 bases. Germline V gene data show CDR1 as SGHNT and CDR2 as YYREEE (reference sequence). The V segment lost 2 bases and the J segment 1 base; nucleotides outside the gene matches: 5. The CDR3 runs 16 residues. The CDR3 reads CASSLYRDRNTGELFF. DNA for the CDR3: TGTGCCAGCAGCTTATACCGGGACAGGAACACCGGGGAGCTGTTTTTT.

J is TRBJ2-5 and V is TRBV6-1; D may be TRBD2 (5 bases). The germline V gene encodes CDR1 MNHNS and CDR2 SASEGT. The CDR3 has 14 residues. V shed 0 bases and J shed 1 base, with 6 bases lying between them. CDR3 sequence (DNA): TGTGCCAGCAGTGAAGCCCTAGCCCAAGAGACCCAGTACTTC. Translated, it gives CASSEALAQETQYF.

The sample holds one count of this clone. J is TRBJ1-2 and V is TRBV5-1; the D gene is possibly TRBD1 (6 bases). In germline, CDR1 is SGHRS, CDR2 YFSETQ. The V gene lost 2 bases and the J gene lost 2 bases, with 13 bases spanning the gap. The CDR3 spans 15 residues. This CDR3 is CASSFERTDNYGYTF. CDR3 in DNA: TGCGCCAGCAGCTTTGAAAGGACAGACAACTATGGCTACACCTTC.

This chain connects TRBV29-1 to TRBJ2-7, with 7 bases identical to TRBD1. This CDR3 comprises 13 residues. Germline V gene data show CDR1 as SQVTM and CDR2 as ANQGSEA. The trim removed 0 bases at V and 7 bases at J, leaving 6 bases unmatched. The CDR3 spells CSVEEQGLREQYF. The CDR3 region has the DNA TGCAGCGTTGAAGAACAGGGGTTGAGAGAGCAGTACTTC.

This clone was recorded only once. The rearrangement links TRBV5-4 to TRBJ2-3; 8 bases are a match to TRBD2. Per the germline V gene, CDR1 is SGHNT and CDR2 is YYREEE (reference sequence). J gave up 3 bases and V 4 bases, and 10 bases lay outside the gene matches. The CDR3 extends over 16 amino acids. CDR3 sequence reads: CASSPGGGPRTDTQYF. DNA of the CDR3: TGTGCCAGCAGCCCCGGCGGGGGGCCACGGACAGATACGCAGTATTTT.

V and J are TRBV5-1 and TRBJ2-3; TRBD1 matches 10 bases. Germline CDR1 reads SGHRS; CDR2 reads YFSETQ. The CDR3 has 19 amino acids. J gave up 2 bases and V 5 bases, and 17 bases lay outside the gene matches. CDR3 loop: CASSQQGQGLGGFTDTQYF. The CDR3 nucleotides are TGCGCCAGCAGTCAGCAGGGACAGGGGCTCGGGGGCTTCACAGATACGCAGTATTTT.

The chain is built from TRBV11-2 and TRBJ1-2; 9 nucleotides align to TRBD1. This CDR3 is built from 18 residues. The V gene end was trimmed by 1 base and the J gene end by 8 bases; junction bases not matched to a gene: 17. Per the germline V gene, CDR1 is SGHAT and CDR2 is FQNNGV. The CDR3 reads CASSLAHHDPLTGGGYTF. The DNA for the CDR3 is TGTGCCAGCAGCTTAGCTCACCACGACCCTTTGACAGGGGGAGGCTACACCTTC.

In regard to this clone: Distinct nucleotide sequences in the sample also encode this CDR3. This chain links TRBV19 with TRBJ1-5; 7 bases align to TRBD1. Unmatched junction bases numbered 8, after V lost 3 bases and J lost 6 bases. The CDR3 has 15 amino acids. The germline V gene encodes CDR1 LNHDA and CDR2 SQIVND (reference sequence). In DNA, the CDR3 is TGTGCCAGTAGTATGCAACAGGGGAAAGGTCAGCCCCAGCATTTT. This sequence encodes CASSMQQGKGQPQHF.

This clone was detected only once. The chain employs TRBV4-3 and TRBJ2-3; TRBD2 matches at 8 bases. Germline-derived CDR1 and CDR2 are LGHNA and YSLEER. This CDR3 spans 15 amino acids. With 3 bases clipped from V and 5 bases from J, the junction kept 7 bases outside the gene matches. The CDR3 loop reads CASSQERGIEDTQYF. The CDR3 DNA reads as TGCGCCAGCAGCCAGGAGCGGGGGATTGAAGATACGCAGTATTTT.

This clone appeared once. The chain joins TRBV11-2 to TRBJ2-7; TRBD1 matches at 10 bases. Germline lookup yields CDR1 SGHAT and CDR2 FQNNGV. V was pared by 5 bases and J by 4 bases, with 5 bases of the junction left unmatched. The CDR3 runs to 14 residues. The CDR3 DNA follows: TGTGCCAGCAGCCTGACAGGGGGCTGGTACGAGCAGTACTTC. It translates to CASSLTGGWYEQYF.

The gene calls are TRBV18 and TRBJ2-7, with TRBD2 as a possible D gene (6 bases). V was pared by 3 bases and J by 2 bases, with 20 bases between. The germline CDR1 and CDR2 sequences are KGHSH and LQKENI. This CDR3 region has 17 residues. The CDR3 nucleotides read TGTGCCAGCTCACCCCTCTCGGGCCAGGGAGGAACCTACGAGCAGTACTTC. As protein: CASSPLSGQGGTYEQYF.